These T cell receptor beta chains were read from a single sample in a study of identical twins. Via MiXCR, TCRdb re-called the 5' RACE reads, giving one row per CDR3 protein. The data hold fewer than 800,000 distinct CDR3 sequences, with less than 9% observed a single time. These data were also filed under a second study, of yellow fever vaccine responses in identical twins.

Sequences were obtained from PBMCs. The receptors shown here come from a woman younger than 35 in good health. CDR3s include the opening cysteine and the closing phenylalanine or tryptophan. Fields, in order: clone size, J gene, V gene, D gene, CDR3 protein, CDR3 DNA. The D gene is left open where the match is weak. A row's size may be missing; if present it is once, few, many or a size class.

clone_size: few; j_call: TRBJ1-3; v_call: TRBV4-2; d_call: .; cdr3_aa: CASSQTPPGNTIYF; cdr3_nt: TGTGCCAGCAGCCAAACACCCCCTGGAAACACCATATATTTT
clone_size: .; j_call: TRBJ2-1; v_call: TRBV28; d_call: .; cdr3_aa: CASSLGLGVDEQFF; cdr3_nt: TGTGCCAGCAGCCTCGGGCTGGGGGTGGATGAGCAGTTCTTC
clone_size: .; j_call: TRBJ2-2; v_call: TRBV4-1; d_call: TRBD2; cdr3_aa: CASSQDFGLAANTGELFF; cdr3_nt: TGCGCCAGCAGCCAAGATTTCGGCCTAGCGGCGAACACCGGGGAGCTGTTTTTT
clone_size: few; j_call: TRBJ1-2; v_call: TRBV28; d_call: .; cdr3_aa: CASTLQTGLYGYTF; cdr3_nt: TGTGCCAGCACACTTCAAACAGGCCTCTATGGCTACACCTTC
clone_size: many; j_call: TRBJ2-1; v_call: TRBV10-3; d_call: .; cdr3_aa: CAISESTDSSYNEQFF; cdr3_nt: TGTGCCATCAGTGAGTCGACCGATAGCTCCTACAATGAGCAGTTCTTC
clone_size: .; j_call: TRBJ1-6; v_call: TRBV19; d_call: TRBD1; cdr3_aa: CASSIDREARSGSPLHF; cdr3_nt: TGTGCCAGTAGTATCGACAGGGAGGCTCGTTCGGGTTCACCCCTCCACTTT
clone_size: many; j_call: TRBJ2-3; v_call: TRBV14; d_call: .; cdr3_aa: CASSQSRGTDTQYF; cdr3_nt: TGTGCCAGCAGCCAAAGCAGGGGCACAGATACGCAGTATTTT
clone_size: .; j_call: TRBJ1-4; v_call: TRBV4-1; d_call: TRBD1; cdr3_aa: CASSQERTGKVRTNEKLFF; cdr3_nt: TGCGCCAGCAGCCAAGAAAGGACAGGGAAAGTACGAACTAATGAAAAACTGTTTTTT
clone_size: .; j_call: TRBJ2-7; v_call: TRBV10-3; d_call: .; cdr3_aa: CAISERLATSYEQYF; cdr3_nt: TGTGCCATCAGTGAGCGGCTAGCGACCTCCTACGAGCAGTACTTC
clone_size: .; j_call: TRBJ1-6; v_call: TRBV6-1; d_call: .; cdr3_aa: CASSEAGIGGNSPLHF; cdr3_nt: TGTGCCAGCAGTGAAGCGGGTATAGGGGGTAATTCACCCCTCCACTTT
clone_size: few; j_call: TRBJ1-4; v_call: TRBV20-1; d_call: .; cdr3_aa: CSVSRGEKLFF; cdr3_nt: TGCAGTGTCTCACGGGGTGAAAAACTGTTTTTT
clone_size: .; j_call: TRBJ1-1; v_call: TRBV5-1; d_call: .; cdr3_aa: CASSPGRGDTEAFF; cdr3_nt: TGCGCCAGCAGCCCGGGCCGGGGGGACACTGAAGCTTTCTTT
clone_size: .; j_call: TRBJ2-2; v_call: TRBV3-1; d_call: TRBD2; cdr3_aa: CASSQGLAGGNTGELFF; cdr3_nt: TGTGCCAGCAGCCAAGGACTAGCGGGAGGTAACACCGGGGAGCTGTTTTTT
clone_size: .; j_call: TRBJ2-5; v_call: TRBV7-9; d_call: .; cdr3_aa: CASSLVGTQQETQYF; cdr3_nt: TGTGCCAGCAGCTTAGTTGGGACACAGCAAGAGACCCAGTACTTC
clone_size: .; j_call: TRBJ2-5; v_call: TRBV28; d_call: .; cdr3_aa: CASRRLIQETQYF; cdr3_nt: TGTGCCAGCAGACGACTGATCCAAGAGACCCAGTACTTC
clone_size: few; j_call: TRBJ2-1; v_call: TRBV15; d_call: TRBD2; cdr3_aa: CATSRALAGARNEQFF; cdr3_nt: TGTGCCACCAGCAGAGCCCTAGCGGGAGCACGCAATGAGCAGTTCTTC
clone_size: .; j_call: TRBJ2-7; v_call: TRBV7-8; d_call: .; cdr3_aa: CASSLAGGGDEQYF; cdr3_nt: TGTGCCAGCAGCTTAGCGGGGGGAGGAGACGAGCAGTACTTC
clone_size: many; j_call: TRBJ1-6; v_call: TRBV12-3/TRBV12-4; d_call: TRBD1; cdr3_aa: CASSFRKTGRNSPLHF; cdr3_nt: TGTGCCAGCAGTTTCCGGAAGACAGGGAGGAATTCACCCCTCCACTTT
clone_size: few; j_call: TRBJ2-5; v_call: TRBV12-3/TRBV12-4; d_call: TRBD1; cdr3_aa: CASSPEGTGDGETQYF; cdr3_nt: TGTGCCAGCAGTCCTGAGGGGACAGGGGATGGGGAGACCCAGTACTTC
clone_size: .; j_call: TRBJ1-5; v_call: TRBV2; d_call: .; cdr3_aa: CASNKDSSNQPQHF; cdr3_nt: TGTGCCAGCAACAAGGACAGTAGCAATCAGCCCCAGCATTTT
clone_size: .; j_call: TRBJ1-2; v_call: TRBV30; d_call: TRBD1; cdr3_aa: CASSRGQPRF; cdr3_nt: TGTGCCTCATCAAGGGGACAGCCTAGATTC
clone_size: few; j_call: TRBJ2-7; v_call: TRBV6-8; d_call: TRBD2; cdr3_aa: CASSYLSGSILTSEQYF; cdr3_nt: TGTGCCAGCAGTTACCTCAGCGGGAGTATCCTCACTAGTGAGCAGTACTTC
clone_size: few; j_call: TRBJ2-2; v_call: TRBV20-1; d_call: TRBD1; cdr3_aa: CSAKTGPNTGELFF; cdr3_nt: TGCAGTGCTAAGACAGGGCCGAACACCGGGGAGCTGTTTTTT
clone_size: many; j_call: TRBJ2-2; v_call: TRBV9; d_call: .; cdr3_aa: CASSVGGSYRGTGELFF; cdr3_nt: TGTGCCAGCAGCGTAGGGGGATCGTACCGAGGGACCGGGGAGCTGTTTTTT
clone_size: few; j_call: TRBJ2-7; v_call: TRBV6-1; d_call: .; cdr3_aa: CASRRDSGSYEQYF; cdr3_nt: TGTGCCAGCAGACGAGACAGCGGCTCCTACGAGCAGTACTTC
clone_size: .; j_call: TRBJ2-3; v_call: TRBV28; d_call: TRBD2; cdr3_aa: CASSHERGSDTQYF; cdr3_nt: TGTGCCAGCAGTCACGAGCGGGGGTCAGATACGCAGTATTTT
clone_size: many; j_call: TRBJ2-1; v_call: TRBV12-3/TRBV12-4; d_call: TRBD1; cdr3_aa: CASSVGQPKYNEQFF; cdr3_nt: TGTGCCAGCAGTGTGGGACAGCCCAAATACAATGAGCAGTTCTTC
clone_size: many; j_call: TRBJ2-1; v_call: TRBV2; d_call: TRBD2; cdr3_aa: CASSETSGRDNEQFF; cdr3_nt: TGTGCCAGCAGCGAGACTAGCGGGAGGGACAATGAGCAGTTCTTC
clone_size: many; j_call: TRBJ2-2; v_call: TRBV12-3/TRBV12-4; d_call: .; cdr3_aa: CASSPHLTGELFF; cdr3_nt: TGTGCCAGCAGTCCCCACCTGACCGGGGAGCTGTTTTTT
clone_size: few; j_call: TRBJ2-5; v_call: TRBV5-1; d_call: TRBD2; cdr3_aa: CASSLGGGAGSFQETQYF; cdr3_nt: TGCGCCAGCAGCTTGGGCGGGGGGGCTGGAAGTTTCCAAGAGACCCAGTACTTC
clone_size: few; j_call: TRBJ2-2; v_call: TRBV27; d_call: .; cdr3_aa: CASRAGQADTGELFF; cdr3_nt: TGTGCCAGCAGAGCGGGACAGGCGGACACCGGGGAGCTGTTTTTT
clone_size: many; j_call: TRBJ1-6; v_call: TRBV12-3/TRBV12-4; d_call: .; cdr3_aa: CAGRVGVNSPLHF; cdr3_nt: TGTGCCGGAAGGGTTGGAGTGAATTCACCCCTCCACTTT
clone_size: .; j_call: TRBJ2-1; v_call: TRBV28; d_call: .; cdr3_aa: CASSGSPRLGGYNEQFF; cdr3_nt: TGTGCCAGCAGTGGATCCCCCCGACTAGGGGGGTACAATGAGCAGTTCTTC
clone_size: .; j_call: TRBJ2-3; v_call: TRBV15; d_call: .; cdr3_aa: CATSRGGAEDTQYF; cdr3_nt: TGTGCCACCAGCAGAGGGGGGGCGGAAGATACGCAGTATTTT
clone_size: .; j_call: TRBJ2-2; v_call: TRBV20-1; d_call: .; cdr3_aa: CSARQRNTGELFF; cdr3_nt: TGCAGTGCCAGGCAGCGAAACACCGGGGAGCTGTTTTTT
clone_size: few; j_call: TRBJ1-6; v_call: TRBV18; d_call: .; cdr3_aa: CASSPGREMNSPLHF; cdr3_nt: TGTGCCAGCTCACCCGGACGGGAGATGAATTCACCCCTCCACTTT
clone_size: few; j_call: TRBJ2-7; v_call: TRBV28; d_call: .; cdr3_aa: CASSLSPDSYEQYF; cdr3_nt: TGTGCCAGCAGTCTATCACCAGACAGTTACGAGCAGTACTTC
clone_size: many; j_call: TRBJ2-3; v_call: TRBV29-1; d_call: TRBD2; cdr3_aa: CSVGSGGFTDTQYF; cdr3_nt: TGCAGCGTTGGGTCGGGAGGTTTCACAGATACGCAGTATTTT
clone_size: .; j_call: TRBJ1-4; v_call: TRBV27; d_call: TRBD1; cdr3_aa: CASSPWDSYNEKLFF; cdr3_nt: TGTGCCAGCAGTCCGTGGGACAGTTATAATGAAAAACTGTTTTTT
clone_size: .; j_call: TRBJ1-1; v_call: TRBV2; d_call: .; cdr3_aa: CASRDYRAEAFF; cdr3_nt: TGTGCCAGCCGCGACTACAGGGCTGAAGCTTTCTTT
clone_size: .; j_call: TRBJ2-1; v_call: TRBV2; d_call: TRBD2; cdr3_aa: CASPAGLARSYNEQFF; cdr3_nt: TGTGCCAGCCCCGCGGGACTAGCCCGCTCCTACAATGAGCAGTTCTTC
clone_size: few; j_call: TRBJ2-1; v_call: TRBV14; d_call: .; cdr3_aa: CASSQDPGSSSYNEQFF; cdr3_nt: TGTGCCAGCAGCCAAGACCCAGGGTCTAGCTCCTACAATGAGCAGTTCTTC
clone_size: few; j_call: TRBJ2-1; v_call: TRBV9; d_call: .; cdr3_aa: CASSARFHSYNEQFF; cdr3_nt: TGTGCCAGCAGCGCCCGGTTCCACTCCTACAATGAGCAGTTCTTC
clone_size: few; j_call: TRBJ2-1; v_call: TRBV6-4; d_call: .; cdr3_aa: CASSDPYSYDNEQFF; cdr3_nt: TGTGCCAGCAGTGACCCATATTCCTATGACAATGAGCAGTTCTTC
clone_size: .; j_call: TRBJ1-2; v_call: TRBV12-3/TRBV12-4; d_call: .; cdr3_aa: CASTPGGFLGYTF; cdr3_nt: TGTGCCAGCACCCCGGGTGGGTTTTTGGGCTACACCTTC
clone_size: few; j_call: TRBJ2-7; v_call: TRBV12-3/TRBV12-4; d_call: .; cdr3_aa: CASSLEWRYEQYF; cdr3_nt: TGTGCCAGCAGTTTAGAGTGGAGGTATGAGCAGTACTTC
clone_size: many; j_call: TRBJ2-3; v_call: TRBV20-1; d_call: TRBD2; cdr3_aa: CSARISGTSGFRDTQYF; cdr3_nt: TGCAGTGCTCGTATATCCGGGACTAGCGGATTCCGGGATACGCAGTATTTT
clone_size: few; j_call: TRBJ2-1; v_call: TRBV3-1; d_call: .; cdr3_aa: CASSQVGVGAPQFGEQFF; cdr3_nt: TGTGCCAGCAGCCAAGTTGGGGTTGGGGCCCCCCAATTTGGTGAGCAGTTCTTC
clone_size: few; j_call: TRBJ2-7; v_call: TRBV10-3; d_call: TRBD2; cdr3_aa: CAISSGRAYEQYF; cdr3_nt: TGTGCCATCAGTAGCGGGAGGGCCTACGAGCAGTACTTC
clone_size: .; j_call: TRBJ2-1; v_call: TRBV2; d_call: .; cdr3_aa: CASRRQDSYNEQFF; cdr3_nt: TGTGCCAGCAGGAGACAGGACTCCTACAATGAGCAGTTCTTC
clone_size: many; j_call: TRBJ1-2; v_call: TRBV20-1; d_call: .; cdr3_aa: CSPYRTATNYGYTF; cdr3_nt: TGCAGTCCCTACCGGACAGCAACTAACTATGGCTACACCTTC
clone_size: many; j_call: TRBJ2-5; v_call: TRBV4-2; d_call: .; cdr3_aa: CASSQDKLGGARLETQYF; cdr3_nt: TGTGCCAGCAGCCAAGATAAGTTAGGAGGAGCCCGACTAGAGACCCAGTACTTC
clone_size: few; j_call: TRBJ1-3; v_call: TRBV7-2; d_call: .; cdr3_aa: CASSPFGSSGNTIYF; cdr3_nt: TGTGCCAGCAGCCCGTTTGGGAGCTCTGGAAACACCATATATTTT
clone_size: few; j_call: TRBJ1-3; v_call: TRBV29-1; d_call: .; cdr3_aa: CSGSRGGGNTIYF; cdr3_nt: TGCAGCGGGTCGCGGGGCGGTGGAAACACCATATATTTT
clone_size: few; j_call: TRBJ2-3; v_call: TRBV28; d_call: .; cdr3_aa: CASSLWAPGVADTQYF; cdr3_nt: TGTGCCAGCAGTTTATGGGCCCCCGGTGTCGCAGATACGCAGTATTTT
clone_size: many; j_call: TRBJ2-7; v_call: TRBV15; d_call: TRBD2; cdr3_aa: CATSRARESTYEQYF; cdr3_nt: TGTGCCACCAGCAGAGCGCGGGAGAGTACCTACGAGCAGTACTTC
clone_size: many; j_call: TRBJ1-4; v_call: TRBV12-3/TRBV12-4; d_call: TRBD1; cdr3_aa: CASSRGTVPNEKLFF; cdr3_nt: TGTGCCAGCAGCCGCGGGACAGTACCTAATGAAAAACTGTTTTTT
clone_size: .; j_call: TRBJ2-3; v_call: TRBV5-4; d_call: TRBD2; cdr3_aa: CASSLRAGGPSTDTQYF; cdr3_nt: TGTGCCAGCAGCTTAAGAGCGGGAGGCCCAAGCACAGATACGCAGTATTTT
clone_size: many; j_call: TRBJ2-2; v_call: TRBV10-3; d_call: .; cdr3_aa: CAISESGGGRNTGELFF; cdr3_nt: TGTGCCATCAGTGAGTCTGGCGGAGGCCGGAACACCGGGGAGCTGTTTTTT